The present T cell receptor beta chain was sequenced within a study of T-cell reconstitution after alpha-beta-depleted transplantation in children. This clonotype occurred a few times. Construction of the TCRbeta library involved unique molecular identifiers. TCRdb redid the calling of the PCR reads with MiXCR, one entry per CDR3 protein. The data show about 900,000 distinct CDR3 sequences, around 30% seen once. This CDR3 comprises 16 residues. The germline CDR1 and CDR2 sequences are SGHTA and FQGNSA. Losses at the gene ends were 4 bases for V and 7 bases for J; bases not matched to a gene: 15. The sample in question was PBMCs, mostly from graft donor cells, obtained 360 days after TCRalphabeta/CD19-depleted stem cell transplant. The source of this sequence is a boy younger than two who had a stem cell transplant for SCID, so the T cells may come from the graft donor. V is TRBV7-2 and J is TRBJ2-5, with 7 nucleotides matching TRBD2. CDR3 loop: CASSSPLTSPVGTQYF. The CDR3 DNA reads TGTGCCAGCAGCTCCCCATTGACTAGCCCTGTGGGGACCCAGTACTTC.